This T cell receptor beta chain stems from a study of blood T cell repertoires in COVID-19. In the study overall: Sites across the United States, Italy and Spain contributed samples from acute and convalescent COVID-19. From T cells, B-cell-depleted T cells, or PBMCs came the material, which was cDNA or gDNA.

Germline assignment: CDR1 KGHSH and CDR2 LQKENI. This CDR3 is 15 amino acids long. The J segment lost 3 bases and the V segment lost 3 bases, leaving 7 bases of the junction unmatched. This clone occurred once. In the original processing: Estimated nucleated cell counts came from reference gene primer amplification. Generated by immunoSEQ multiplex PCR, the TCRdb table keeps only in-frame clones and is missing some. V and J calls and clone size are copied from that table; D and trimming were computed from the DNA. The data show about 380,000 clones, roughly 85% seen once. The source is a woman aged 18-29 years with acute or convalescent COVID-19. The sample was peripheral blood. The rearrangement uses TRBV18 and TRBJ2-7; 8 bases align to TRBD1. CDR3 bases: TGTGCCAGCTCACCGACCGGGGACAGGAACTACGAGCAGTACTTC. Translated, it gives CASSPTGDRNYEQYF.